Following are 24 T cell receptor beta chains from one sample sequenced in a study of T-cell reconstitution after alpha-beta-depleted transplantation in children. Construction of the TCRbeta library involved unique molecular identifiers. Via MiXCR, TCRdb re-called the PCR reads, giving one row per CDR3 protein. The table lists roughly 340,000 distinct CDR3 sequences, around 15% of them singletons. Sequencing used PBMCs, mostly from graft donor cells, obtained 360 days after TCRalphabeta/CD19-depleted stem cell transplant. The receptors derive from a male patient between 2 and 10 years old who had a stem cell transplant for acute lymphoblastic leukemia, so the T cells may come from the graft donor.

The table lists this clonotype with a few counts. V gene TRBV7-2 combines with J gene TRBJ2-7, with no clear D. Trimming stripped 4 bases from V and 3 bases from J, with 13 bases between. Germline V gene sequence: CDR1 SGHTA, CDR2 FQGNSA. This CDR3 region has 14 residues. CDR3 sequence: CASSYRVVSYEQYF. CDR3 DNA: TGTGCCAGCAGCTATAGGGTTGTTAGCTACGAGCAGTACTTC.

Many counts were recorded for this clonotype. CDR3: CASSRDVNTEAFF. The CDR3 DNA is TGTGCCAGCAGTCGGGACGTTAACACTGAAGCTTTCTTT. The chain has TRBV6-5 and TRBJ1-1; perhaps TRBD1 as D (5 bases). Germline V gene lookup returns CDR1 MNHEY and CDR2 SVGAGI. The V end lost 5 bases, the J end lost 2 bases, and 9 bases lay between the germline ends. The CDR3 runs to 13 residues.

This clonotype was observed many times. V and J are TRBV28 and TRBJ2-2; 9 bases are shared with TRBD2. The V and J ends lost 2 bases and 5 bases, in that order; junction bases with no gene match: 3. The CDR3 totals 15 residues. Germline CDR1 reads MDHEN; CDR2 reads SYDVKM. The CDR3 sequence is CASSLSLAGTGELFF. CDR3 DNA sequence: TGTGCCAGCAGTTTAAGCCTAGCGGGAACCGGGGAGCTGTTTTTT.

This rearrangement joins TRBV4-2 to TRBJ2-3, with a possible D match to TRBD2 (5 bases). Per the germline V gene, CDR1 is LGHNA and CDR2 is YNFKEQ. This CDR3 spans 15 amino acids. V was pared by 1 base and J by 2 bases, with 10 bases between. The CDR3 DNA sequence: TGTGCCAGCAGCCAAGGGGAGCGTTTCACAGATACGCAGTATTTT. Translating it yields CASSQGERFTDTQYF.

This clonotype has just a few counts. The chain employs TRBV18 and TRBJ2-1; tentatively, D is TRBD2 (6 bases). Germline V lookup: CDR1 KGHSH, CDR2 LQKENI. The germline V and J ends were trimmed by 2 bases and 8 bases, with 10 bases remaining between them. The CDR3 is 13 amino acids. CDR3 loop: CASSPSGGYEQFF. The CDR3 DNA is TGTGCCAGCTCACCATCCGGGGGATATGAGCAGTTCTTC. Supplemented by reference TRBV18 and TRBJ2-1, the full variable domain reads NAGVMQNPRHLVRRRGQEARLRCSPMKGHSHVYWYRQLPEEGLKFMVYLQKENIIDESGMPKERFSAEFPKEGPSILRIQQVVRGDSAAYFCASSPSGGYEQFFGPGTRLTVL.

This clonotype was counted a single time. V and J are TRBV9 and TRBJ1-6, with D perhaps TRBD1 (5 bases). Germline loops: CDR1 SGDLS, CDR2 YYNGEE. CDR3 length: 14 residues. Trimming stripped 7 bases from V and 4 bases from J, with 12 bases between. The CDR3 DNA follows: TGTGCCAGCGGGGAGGGGTCTTATAATTCACCCCTCCACTTT. Protein sequence: CASGEGSYNSPLHF.

This clonotype was picked up a small number of times. The genes are TRBV5-6 and TRBJ2-3; either TRBD1 or TRBD2 may supply D (5 bases each). The CDR3 length is 16 residues. V was clipped by 4 bases and J by 1 base, with 16 bases between them. CDR1 SGHDT and CDR2 YYEEEE come from the germline V gene. The CDR3 protein is CASSPTPGPGTDTQYF. The CDR3 DNA reads as TGTGCCAGCAGCCCAACACCGGGACCGGGCACAGATACGCAGTATTTT. The whole variable domain, filled in from reference TRBV5-6 and TRBJ2-3, reads DAGVTQSPTHLIKTRGQQVTLRCSPKSGHDTVSWYQQALGQGPQFIFQYYEEEERQRGNFPDRFSGHQFPNYSSELNVNALLLGDSALYLCASSPTPGPGTDTQYFGPGTRLTVL.

The chain uses TRBV5-1 and TRBJ2-1; the match to TRBD1 covers 9 bases. Losses at the gene ends were 3 bases for V and 4 bases for J; bases not matched to a gene: 20. This CDR3 comprises 20 residues. From germline, CDR1 is SGHRS and CDR2 YFSETQ. CDR3 sequence reads: CASSSLLTPGQGRGYNEQFF. For the CDR3, the DNA is TGCGCCAGCAGCTCCCTTTTAACACCCGGACAGGGGAGAGGGTACAATGAGCAGTTCTTC.

V usage is TRBV20-1 and J usage is TRBJ2-7; no firm D call. This CDR3 is 12 amino acids long. Per the germline V gene, CDR1 is DFQATT and CDR2 is SNEGSKA (reference sequence). V shed 6 bases and J shed 3 bases, with 12 bases lying between them. The CDR3 protein is CSAVDEIYEQYF. The CDR3 DNA is TGCAGTGCAGTGGACGAGATCTACGAGCAGTACTTC.

In its sample, this clonotype was seen a few times. This chain uses TRBV4-3 with TRBJ1-1; D is perhaps TRBD1 (6 bases). CDR3 length: 16 amino acids. Trimming cost V 0 bases and J 11 bases, with 22 bases left between them. The germline V gene has CDR1 LGHNA and CDR2 YSLEER. CDR3 sequence (DNA): TGCGCCAGCAGCCAAGATGGGGCAAGGGGGTGGGGTGGTGCTTTCTTT. It encodes CASSQDGARGWGGAFF.

The rearrangement uses TRBV6-5 and TRBJ2-2; tentative D call: TRBD1 (5 bases). The CDR3 has 16 amino acids. Between the trimmed V and J ends, which lost 2 bases and 4 bases, there was a span of 14 bases. CDR1 MNHEY and CDR2 SVGAGI come from the germline V gene. The CDR3 here is CASSYTGPSVTGELFF. The CDR3, as DNA: TGTGCCAGCAGTTACACAGGCCCGAGTGTCACCGGGGAGCTGTTTTTT.

The J gene is TRBJ2-2, the V gene TRBV4-1, with 8 bases identical to TRBD1. The CDR3 runs to 16 residues. The V segment lost 1 base and the J segment 4 bases; nucleotides outside the gene matches: 5. CDR1 MGHRA and CDR2 YSYEKL come from the germline V gene. The CDR3 reads CASSQVRDRLTGELFF. The CDR3 DNA follows: TGCGCCAGCAGCCAAGTCCGGGACAGGCTCACCGGGGAGCTGTTTTTT.

This clonotype turned up a few times. The chain employs TRBV28 and TRBJ2-7, with 11 bases that match TRBD2. The CDR3 contains 15 residues. V trimming: 6 bases; J trimming: 2 bases; junction bases outside the gene matches: 6. CDR1 and CDR2 from the germline V gene are MDHEN and SYDVKM. CDR3 nucleotides: TGTGCCAGCAGGCGCACTAGCGGGGGAACCTACGAGCAGTACTTC. This encodes CASRRTSGGTYEQYF.

This clonotype was detected a few times. The rearrangement links TRBV21-1 to TRBJ1-3; TRBD1 is taken as the D call from the table, unchecked against the DNA. TRBV21-1 is given as a pseudogene. The CDR3 has 17 residues. CDR3 DNA sequence: TGTGCCAGCAGCAAGTTCTACAGGGGCTGCTCTGGAAACACCATATATTTT. It yields the protein CASSKFYRGCSGNTIYF.

There are a few counts of this clonotype. The rearrangement links TRBV5-1 to TRBJ1-4, with D tentatively TRBD1 (5 bases). This CDR3 is built from 14 residues. Trimming cost V 0 bases and J 8 bases, with 11 bases left between them. The germline CDR1 and CDR2 sequences are SGHRS and YFSETQ. This CDR3 reads CASSLGQGREKLFF. The CDR3 DNA follows: TGCGCCAGCAGCTTGGGTCAGGGTCGGGAAAAACTGTTTTTT.

This clonotype was counted many times. The CDR3 loop reads CSAPPVGLGEETQYF. CDR3 nucleotides: TGCAGTGCTCCCCCCGTGGGCCTGGGAGAAGAGACCCAGTACTTC. The rearrangement joins TRBV20-1 to TRBJ2-5; D may be TRBD2 (5 bases). V was shortened by 5 bases and J by 3 bases, with 19 bases between the two germline ends. The CDR3 consists of 15 residues. Germline V gene sequence: CDR1 DFQATT, CDR2 SNEGSKA (reference sequence).

This clonotype was seen more than once but under ten times. The J gene is TRBJ2-5, the V gene TRBV28, with TRBD2 as a possible D gene (5 bases). CDR3 length equals 21 residues. Germline CDR1 MDHEN, CDR2 SYDVKM. V lost 1 base, J lost 0 bases, and 27 bases lay in between. CDR3 region: CASSLFEGQALPLPNQETQYF. In nucleotides, the CDR3 is TGTGCCAGCAGTTTATTTGAGGGTCAGGCTTTACCCCTACCCAACCAAGAGACCCAGTACTTC.

The chain is built from TRBV5-5 and TRBJ2-7, with 8 bases identical to TRBD1. V lost 0 bases, J lost 0 bases, and 5 bases stayed unmatched. CDR1 is SGHKS and CDR2 is YYEKEE in the germline V gene (reference sequence). This CDR3 is built from 16 residues. Here the CDR3 reads CASSLGAGGRSYEQYF. In DNA form, the CDR3 reads TGTGCCAGCAGCTTGGGGGCAGGGGGCCGCTCCTACGAGCAGTACTTC.

The genes are TRBV20-1 and TRBJ2-1; TRBD2 is a possible D gene (5 bases). Trimming stripped 1 base from V and 6 bases from J, with 13 bases between. Germline V lookup: CDR1 DFQATT, CDR2 SNEGSKA (reference sequence). The CDR3 totals 14 residues. CDR3 sequence reads: CSARVGLPSNEQFF. CDR3 nucleotides: TGCAGTGCTAGAGTCGGACTCCCCTCCAATGAGCAGTTCTTC.

This clonotype was detected ten times or more. The rearrangement links TRBV4-1 to TRBJ2-5; weak D call: TRBD2 (6 bases). Trimming shortened V by 4 bases and J by 5 bases, and 11 bases separated the two germline ends. The CDR3 covers 13 residues. The germline CDR1 and CDR2 sequences are MGHRA and YSYEKL. The DNA for the CDR3 is TGCGCCAGCAGCCCAAGTGGGGGGGAGACCCAGTACTTC. As protein: CASSPSGGETQYF.

The rearrangement links TRBV4-1 to TRBJ2-7, with D tentatively TRBD2 (7 bases). Germline V gives CDR1 MGHRA, CDR2 YSYEKL. Trimming removed 0 bases at V and 1 base at J, with 22 bases between. CDR3 length equals 19 residues. The DNA for the CDR3 is TGCGCCAGCAGCCAAGATCCCGTTCGGGGGGCTGTGATATCCTACGAGCAGTACTTC. This translates into CASSQDPVRGAVISYEQYF.

This chain connects TRBV4-1 to TRBJ2-3; a weak D match, TRBD1 (5 bases). The CDR3 covers 16 residues. Germline V gene lookup returns CDR1 MGHRA and CDR2 YSYEKL. Trimming took off 2 bases at V and 5 bases at J, with 17 bases between the two ends. The CDR3 here is CASSQRAQGVGDTQYF. CDR3 nucleotides: TGCGCCAGCAGCCAAAGGGCCCAGGGTGTGGGAGATACGCAGTATTTT.

The V call is TRBV5-1, the J call TRBJ2-3; D is possibly TRBD1 (6 bases). The CDR3 covers 15 residues. Germline lookup yields CDR1 SGHRS and CDR2 YFSETQ. Trimming took 4 bases from V and 2 from J, leaving 14 bases between them. This CDR3 is CASSALQGFTDTQYF. The CDR3 bases are TGCGCCAGCAGCGCATTACAGGGATTCACAGATACGCAGTATTTT.

This clonotype was seen at least ten times. V gene TRBV29-1 combines with J gene TRBJ2-2, with D unresolved. Trimming removed 7 bases from V and 6 bases from J, with 12 bases in between. Per germline, CDR1 SQVTM and CDR2 ANQGSEA. CDR3 length: 12 residues. CDR3 loop: CSGISGPGELFF. For the CDR3, the DNA is TGCAGCGGGATAAGTGGGCCCGGGGAGCTGTTTTTT.